The 2 T cell receptor beta chains below come from one sample, sequenced in a study of shared clonotypes between healthy human individuals. Profiling relied on immunoSEQ multiplex PCR, and the TCRdb table lists in-frame clones only, not all of them. The sample has 550,000 to 850,000 clones, just under 75% seen once. The sequenced material came from memory CD4+ T cells sorted from blood. Indicated subset: CD45RA-negative fraction. The source is a woman aged 25-40 years in good health.

The chain combines TRBV5-1 with TRBJ1-1; D is uncertain. Germline V gives CDR1 SGHRS, CDR2 YFSETQ. Trimming pared 6 bases from V and 2 bases from J, leaving 11 bases between. This CDR3 has 13 amino acids. The CDR3 DNA reads as TGCGCCAGCACCATAAACGTTAACACTGAAGCTTTCTTT. Protein sequence: CASTINVNTEAFF.

This clone showed up just a few times. The rearrangement links TRBV6-6 to TRBJ2-3; unclear D gene. Germline values: CDR1 MNHNY, CDR2 SVGAGI (reference sequence). Deletions cut 9 bases from V and 2 bases from J, with 6 bases between. The CDR3 length is 11 residues. The CDR3 region is CASQNTDTQYF. Here the CDR3 DNA reads TGTGCCAGTCAGAACACAGATACGCAGTATTTT.